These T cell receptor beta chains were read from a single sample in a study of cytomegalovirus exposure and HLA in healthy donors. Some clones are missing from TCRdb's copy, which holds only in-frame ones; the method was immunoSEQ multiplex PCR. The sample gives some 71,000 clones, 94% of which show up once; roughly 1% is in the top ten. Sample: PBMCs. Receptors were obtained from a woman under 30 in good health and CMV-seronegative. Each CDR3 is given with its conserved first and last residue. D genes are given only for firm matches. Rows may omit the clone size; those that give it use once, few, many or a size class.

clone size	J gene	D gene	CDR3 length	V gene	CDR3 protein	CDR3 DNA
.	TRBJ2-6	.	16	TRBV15	CATSRGLSSGANVLTF	TGTGCCACCAGCCGTGGACTGAGCTCTGGGGCCAACGTCCTGACTTTC
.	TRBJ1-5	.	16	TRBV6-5	CASSYSPVGGNQPQHF	TGTGCCAGCAGTTACTCCCCGGTCGGGGGCAATCAGCCCCAGCATTTT
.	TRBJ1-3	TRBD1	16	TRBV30	CAWNTRTGGGGNTIYF	TGTGCCTGGAACACCCGGACAGGGGGCGGTGGAAACACCATATATTTT
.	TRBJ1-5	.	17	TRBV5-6	CASSARDKRYSNQPQHF	TGTGCCAGCAGCGCCCGGGACAAGAGATATAGCAATCAGCCCCAGCATTTT
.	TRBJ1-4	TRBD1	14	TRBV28	CASSLGTGEEKLFF	TGTGCCAGCAGTTTAGGGACAGGGGAGGAAAAACTGTTTTTT
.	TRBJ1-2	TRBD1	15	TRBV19	CASSNGQGLNYGYTF	TGTGCCAGTAGTAACGGACAGGGGTTAAACTATGGCTACACCTTC
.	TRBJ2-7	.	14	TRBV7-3	CASSLMAGTYEQYF	TGTGCCAGCAGCTTAATGGCAGGGACCTACGAGCAGTACTTC
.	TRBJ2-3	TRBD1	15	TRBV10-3	CAISESTGGGSTGYF	TGTGCCATCAGTGAGTCGACAGGGGGAGGCTCCACGGGGTATTTT
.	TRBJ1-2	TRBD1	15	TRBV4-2	CASSQESQGALGYTF	TGTGCCAGCAGCCAGGAATCCCAGGGGGCGCTTGGCTACACCTTC
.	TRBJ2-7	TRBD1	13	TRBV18	CASSPDRVEEQYF	TGTGCCAGCTCCCCAGACAGGGTTGAAGAGCAGTACTTC
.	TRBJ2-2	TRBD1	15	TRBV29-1	CSVYIWDRGTGELFF	TGCAGCGTTTATATCTGGGACAGGGGAACCGGGGAGCTGTTTTTT
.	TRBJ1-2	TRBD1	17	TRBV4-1	CASSHLARGQGAGGYTF	TGCGCCAGCAGCCACCTTGCGAGGGGGCAGGGGGCTGGGGGCTACACCTTC
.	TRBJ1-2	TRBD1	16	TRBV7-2	CASSGNLNRDRVSYTF	TGTGCCAGCAGCGGAAACTTAAACCGGGACAGGGTGAGCTACACCTTC
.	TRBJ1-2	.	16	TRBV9	CASSVPDRGDYYGYTF	TGTGCCAGCAGCGTTCCAGACCGGGGGGATTACTATGGCTACACCTTC
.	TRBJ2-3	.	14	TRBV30	CAWRTGFGTDTQYF	TGTGCCTGGAGGACGGGATTCGGCACAGATACGCAGTATTTT
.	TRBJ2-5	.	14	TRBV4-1	CASSLGLIQETQYF	TGCGCCAGCAGCCTGGGACTGATACAAGAGACCCAGTACTTC
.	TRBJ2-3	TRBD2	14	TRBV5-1	CASASGGPGDTQYF	TGCGCCAGCGCAAGCGGGGGGCCAGGAGATACGCAGTATTTT
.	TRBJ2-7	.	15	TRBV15	CATSRGGLILYEQYF	TGTGCCACCAGCAGAGGAGGACTGATCCTCTACGAGCAGTACTTC
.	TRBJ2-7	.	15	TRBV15	CATSRESRGSYEQYF	TGTGCCACCAGCAGAGAGTCGCGCGGCTCCTACGAGCAGTACTTC
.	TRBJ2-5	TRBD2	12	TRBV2	CATRTGGETQYF	TGTGCCACCCGAACGGGGGGAGAGACCCAGTACTTC
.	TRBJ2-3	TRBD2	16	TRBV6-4	CASSDTASGSSDTQYF	TGTGCCAGCAGTGATACGGCTAGCGGGAGTTCAGATACGCAGTATTTT
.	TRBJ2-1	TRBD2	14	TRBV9	CASPREGEYNEQFF	TGTGCCAGCCCGCGGGAGGGGGAATACAATGAGCAGTTCTTC
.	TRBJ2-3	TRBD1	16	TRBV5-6	CASSVPGQGSTDTQYF	TGTGCCAGCAGCGTTCCGGGACAGGGAAGCACAGATACGCAGTATTTT
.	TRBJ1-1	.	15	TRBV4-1	CASSQASGGITEAFF	TGCGCCAGCAGCCAAGCCTCGGGGGGAATCACTGAAGCTTTCTTT
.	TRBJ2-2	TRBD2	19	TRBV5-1	CASSFWAMTSGGETGELFF	TGCGCCAGCAGCTTTTGGGCAATGACTAGCGGGGGTGAGACCGGGGAGCTGTTTTTT
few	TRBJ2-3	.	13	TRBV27	CASKPGRPDTQYF	TGTGCCAGCAAACCAGGGCGGCCGGATACGCAGTATTTT
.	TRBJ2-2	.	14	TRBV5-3	CARSFPYGDGELFF	TGTGCCAGAAGCTTTCCTTACGGGGACGGGGAGCTGTTTTTT
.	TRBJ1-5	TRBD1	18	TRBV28	CASSSIYQGATGNQPQHF	TGTGCCAGCAGTTCAATTTATCAGGGGGCTACCGGCAATCAGCCCCAGCATTTT
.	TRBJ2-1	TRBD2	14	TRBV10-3	CAISEGTRSDEQFF	TGTGCCATCAGTGAGGGGACTAGGAGCGATGAGCAGTTCTTC
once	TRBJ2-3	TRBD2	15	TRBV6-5	CASSSPAGNTDTQYF	TGTGCCAGCAGTTCCCCAGCGGGGAACACAGATACGCAGTATTTT
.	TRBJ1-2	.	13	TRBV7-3	CASSPGGADGYTF	TGTGCCAGCAGCCCCGGGGGGGCCGATGGCTACACCTTC
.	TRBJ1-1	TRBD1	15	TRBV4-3	CASSLGQGANTEAFF	TGCGCCAGCAGCTTGGGACAGGGGGCGAACACTGAAGCTTTCTTT
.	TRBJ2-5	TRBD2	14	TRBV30	CAWRLAGGWETQYF	TGTGCCTGGCGACTAGCGGGAGGTTGGGAGACCCAGTACTTC
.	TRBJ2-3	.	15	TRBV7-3	CASSLGLTQGNTQYF	TGTGCCAGCAGCTTAGGGCTGACTCAGGGGAATACGCAGTATTTT
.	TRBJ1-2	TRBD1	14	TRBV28	CASSLTGGSYGYTF	TGTGCCAGCAGCCTGACAGGGGGCAGCTATGGCTACACCTTC
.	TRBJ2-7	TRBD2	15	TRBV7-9	CASSPPAGGPYEQYF	TGTGCCAGCAGCCCTCCAGCGGGAGGGCCCTACGAGCAGTACTTC
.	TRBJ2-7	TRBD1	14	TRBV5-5	CASSLMSGGYEQYF	TGTGCCAGCAGCTTGATGTCAGGGGGCTACGAGCAGTACTTC
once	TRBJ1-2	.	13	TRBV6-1	CASSEGQARSYTF	TGTGCCAGCAGTGAAGGACAGGCCCGGAGCTACACCTTC
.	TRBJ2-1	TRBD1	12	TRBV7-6	CASSLKGGEQFF	TGTGCCAGCAGCTTAAAAGGGGGCGAGCAGTTCTTC
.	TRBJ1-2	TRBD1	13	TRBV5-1	CASSFGTDNGYTF	TGCGCCAGCAGCTTCGGGACAGATAATGGCTACACCTTC
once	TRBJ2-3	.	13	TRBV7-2	CASSPHGTDTQYF	TGTGCCAGCAGCCCACATGGCACAGATACGCAGTATTTT
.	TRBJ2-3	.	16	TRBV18	CASSPRDLPSTDTQYF	TGTGCCAGCTCACCCCGGGACTTACCTAGCACAGATACGCAGTATTTT
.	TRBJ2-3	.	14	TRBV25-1	CASSGTVSTDTQYF	TGTGCCAGCAGTGGAACGGTGAGCACAGATACGCAGTATTTT
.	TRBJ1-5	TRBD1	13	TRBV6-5	CASSSGQYQPQHF	TGTGCCAGCAGTTCGGGACAGTATCAGCCCCAGCATTTT
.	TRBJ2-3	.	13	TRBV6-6	CASSTPGRYTQYF	TGTGCCAGCAGTACCCCCGGTCGGTATACGCAGTATTTT
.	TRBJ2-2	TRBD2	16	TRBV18	CASSQGLAGVTGELFF	TGTGCCAGCTCACAGGGACTAGCGGGAGTCACCGGGGAGCTGTTTTTT
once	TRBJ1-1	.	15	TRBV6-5	CASSLQYRLNTEAFF	TGTGCCAGCAGTCTCCAGTACCGTCTGAACACTGAAGCTTTCTTT
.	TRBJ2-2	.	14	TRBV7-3	CASSYGRGAGELFF	TGTGCCAGCAGCTACGGCAGGGGGGCCGGGGAGCTGTTTTTT
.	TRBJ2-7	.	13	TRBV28	CASSAGTPYEQYF	TGTGCCAGCAGTGCCGGGACACCCTACGAGCAGTACTTC
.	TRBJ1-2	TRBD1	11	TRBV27	CASKQGTGYTF	TGTGCCAGTAAACAGGGGACTGGCTACACCTTC
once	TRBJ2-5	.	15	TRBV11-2	CASSHNGQKVETQYF	TGTGCCAGCAGCCACAATGGGCAGAAAGTAGAGACCCAGTACTTC
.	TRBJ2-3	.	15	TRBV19	CASGRGGEGLDTQYF	TGTGCCAGTGGAAGGGGCGGGGAAGGTTTGGATACGCAGTATTTT
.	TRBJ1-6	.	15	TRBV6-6	CASSYGRGLNSPLHF	TGTGCCAGCAGTTACGGGCGGGGGCTTAATTCACCCCTCCACTTT
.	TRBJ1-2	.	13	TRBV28	CASSFVQYYGYTF	TGTGCCAGCAGTTTTGTACAGTACTATGGCTACACCTTC